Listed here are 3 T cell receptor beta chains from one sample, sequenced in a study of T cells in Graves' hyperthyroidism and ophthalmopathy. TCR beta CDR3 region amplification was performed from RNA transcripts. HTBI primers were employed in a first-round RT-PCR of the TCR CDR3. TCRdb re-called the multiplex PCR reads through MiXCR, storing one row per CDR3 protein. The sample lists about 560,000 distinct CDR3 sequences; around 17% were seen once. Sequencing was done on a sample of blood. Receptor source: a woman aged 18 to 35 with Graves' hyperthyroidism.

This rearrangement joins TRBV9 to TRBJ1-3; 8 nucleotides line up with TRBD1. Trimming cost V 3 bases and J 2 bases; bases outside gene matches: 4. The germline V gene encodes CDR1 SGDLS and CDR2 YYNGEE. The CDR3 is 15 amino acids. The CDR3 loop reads CASSDPTGAGNTIYF. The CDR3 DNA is TGTGCCAGCAGCGACCCGACAGGGGCTGGAAACACCATATATTTT.

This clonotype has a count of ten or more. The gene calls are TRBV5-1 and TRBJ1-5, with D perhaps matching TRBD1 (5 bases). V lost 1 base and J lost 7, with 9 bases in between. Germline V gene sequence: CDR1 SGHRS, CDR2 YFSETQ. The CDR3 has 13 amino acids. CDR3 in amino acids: CASSLRGVQPQHF. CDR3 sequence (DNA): TGCGCCAGCAGCTTGAGAGGGGTACAGCCCCAGCATTTT.

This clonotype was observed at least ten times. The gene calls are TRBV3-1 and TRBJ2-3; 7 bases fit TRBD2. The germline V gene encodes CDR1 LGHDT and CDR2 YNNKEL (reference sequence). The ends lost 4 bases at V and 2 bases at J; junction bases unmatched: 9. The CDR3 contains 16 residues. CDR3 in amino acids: CASSPLAGAPTDTQYF. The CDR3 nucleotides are TGTGCCAGCAGCCCTTTGGCGGGAGCCCCCACAGATACGCAGTATTTT.